This TCR beta chain was observed in a study of blood T cell repertoires in COVID-19. The wider study: T cells, B-cell-depleted T cells, or PBMCs provided the cDNA or gDNA that served as material.

The method was immunoSEQ multiplex PCR; TCRdb's version includes in-frame clones alone and lacks a portion of them. The data contain 130,000 or so clones, 80% of them singletons. This TCR came from a human donor in a cohort sampled during active COVID-19. The specimen was peripheral blood.

CDR3 DNA: TGTGCCAGCAGCCGTCAACCTACTAGCGCTGGGGCCAACGTCCTGACTTTC. It specifies CASSRQPTSAGANVLTF. This chain links TRBV7-3 with TRBJ2-6; 7 positions agree with TRBD2. The germline V gene has CDR1 SGHTA and CDR2 FQGTGA. V was pared by 5 bases and J by 2 bases, with 9 bases of the junction left unmatched. The CDR3 sequence is 17 residues long.